The present T cell receptor beta chain was sequenced within a study of cytomegalovirus exposure and HLA in healthy donors. With 60 Vbeta and 13 Jbeta primers, the PCR was carried out. The data were produced by immunoSEQ multiplex PCR, yet TCRdb's version contains in-frame clones alone and is incomplete. Of about 140,000 clones listed, around nine tenths are singletons. The trim removed 5 bases at V and 0 bases at J, leaving 5 bases unmatched. CDR1 and CDR2 (germline): LNHDA, SQIVND (reference sequence). This CDR3 comprises 15 residues. Study-level findings and limits: Beyond CMV serostatus, there was no information to go on about immune exposure. Earlier results showed most TCR beta V segments being productive about 87% or about 30% of the time. Follow-up analysis later connected one missense variant in DCLRE1C with trimming of TCR beta V- and J-genes.

In regard to this clone: The antigen is unknown.

The receptor was isolated from a woman aged 25-40 years in good health and CMV-seronegative. What was sequenced was PBMCs. The chain carries TRBV19 and TRBJ2-7, with 9 bases identical to TRBD2. Here the CDR3 reads CASSFSGRPSYEQYF. CDR3 nucleotides: TGTGCCAGTAGTTTCAGCGGGAGGCCCTCCTACGAGCAGTACTTC.